Presented here are 22 T cell receptor beta chains from one specimen sequenced in a study of blood T cells in healthy people across ages. Combining a sample-barcoded 5' primer with a J-beta primer mix, a second PCR ran for 7 to 11 cycles. MiXCR was run by TCRdb on the 5' RACE reads, yielding one entry per CDR3 protein. The sample lists 890,000 or so distinct CDR3 sequences; around 62% were seen once. Sequencing was carried out using blood. The receptors derive from a man aged 25-45 years in good health.

This clonotype was found once. The CDR3 carries no conserved terminal phenylalanine or tryptophan, so it likely arises from a read error. This chain joins TRBV20-1 and TRBJ2-5; possibly TRBD2 for D (5 bases). Deletions cut 0 bases from V and 1 base from J, with 9 bases between. There are 14 residues in the CDR3. Germline CDR1 is DFQATT and CDR2 is SNEGSKA (reference sequence). CDR3 sequence reads: CSARETSGQETQYS. The CDR3 region has the DNA TGCAGTGCTAGAGAGACCAGCGGCCAAGAGACCCAGTACTCC.

This chain joins TRBV6-2 or TRBV6-3 and TRBJ2-5; 8 nucleotides match TRBD2. Germline V gives CDR1 MNHEY, CDR2 SVGEGT. V lost 5 bases, J lost 5 bases, and 7 bases stayed unmatched. The CDR3 sequence is 14 residues long. CDR3 amino acids: CASSPRGGSETQYF. The DNA for the CDR3 is TGTGCCAGCAGTCCCCGGGGGGGCAGTGAGACCCAGTACTTC.

With regard to this clonotype: Its ends do not fully match the called genes, so a read error is possible. J is TRBJ1-2 and V is TRBV20-1, with D possibly TRBD1 on 6 matching bases. Germline V gene lookup returns CDR1 DFQATT and CDR2 SNEGSKA (reference sequence). The CDR3 has 14 residues. The CDR3 is CSGKGGLANYGYTF. CDR3 nucleotides: TGTAGTGGAAAAGGGGGTCTAGCTAACTATGGCTACACCTTC.

The chain is built from TRBV4-3 and TRBJ2-1; the match to TRBD2 covers 7 bases. V dropped 4 bases and J dropped 10; count of bases not matched to a gene: 13. The CDR3 sequence is 15 residues long. Germline CDR1 reads LGHNA; CDR2 reads YSLEER. The CDR3 region has the DNA TGCGCCAGCAGCCGCGTAGTGGGGGAGGGTTGGGAGCAGTTCTTC. Translating it yields CASSRVVGEGWEQFF.

This chain links TRBV29-1 with TRBJ2-7; D unresolved. Trimming removed 1 base from V and 2 bases from J, with 6 bases in between. The CDR3 covers 12 residues. Germline V CDR1 and CDR2: SQVTM, ANQGSEA. Here the CDR3 reads CSVEVPPYEQYF. The CDR3 coding sequence is TGCAGCGTTGAAGTCCCACCCTACGAGCAGTACTTC.

This chain joins TRBV5-1 and TRBJ1-1; 12 positions agree with TRBD1. The CDR3 contains 17 residues. Germline CDR1 SGHRS, CDR2 YFSETQ. Trimming cost V 4 bases and J 4 bases; bases outside gene matches: 11. This chain's CDR3 is CASSAGTGGKYGTEAFF. The DNA for the CDR3 is TGCGCCAGCAGCGCCGGGACAGGGGGCAAATATGGCACTGAAGCTTTCTTT.

This clonotype was detected a few times. The chain is built from TRBV15 and TRBJ2-5, with D tentatively TRBD2 (5 bases). Germline values: CDR1 LNHNV, CDR2 YYDKDF (reference sequence). The CDR3 runs 12 residues. The V and J ends lost 8 bases and 5 bases respectively, with 12 bases between them. CDR3 region: CATRGNGETQYF. CDR3 bases: TGTGCCACCCGGGGTAATGGTGAGACCCAGTACTTC.

This clonotype appeared once. This chain joins TRBV20-1 and TRBJ2-3; D tentatively fits TRBD1 or TRBD2 (6 bases each). CDR1 and CDR2 (germline): DFQATT, SNEGSKA (reference sequence). This CDR3 spans 13 amino acids. Trimming took 6 bases from V and 6 from J, leaving 16 bases between them. This chain's CDR3 is CSATQSGADTQYF. As DNA, the CDR3 is TGCAGTGCCACTCAATCGGGGGCCGATACGCAGTATTTT.

The rearrangement uses TRBV11-2 and TRBJ2-5, with TRBD2 as a possible D gene (6 bases). V dropped 8 bases and J dropped 5 bases, with 12 bases sitting between them. Germline V gives CDR1 SGHAT, CDR2 FQNNGV. This CDR3 contains 12 residues. CDR3 nucleotides: TGTGCCAGCGGGGACTGGGGGGAGACCCAGTACTTC. It encodes CASGDWGETQYF.

The rearrangement joins TRBV6-2 or TRBV6-3 to TRBJ2-7, with 8 bases aligning to TRBD1. The ends lost 8 bases at V and 0 bases at J; junction bases unmatched: 6. The germline V gene encodes CDR1 MNHEY and CDR2 SVGEGT. The CDR3 loop spans 14 amino acids. The CDR3 spells CASGGDRSSYEQYF. CDR3 nucleotide sequence: TGTGCCAGCGGAGGGGACAGGAGCTCCTACGAGCAGTACTTC.

This clonotype was counted a few times. The chain carries TRBV7-2 and TRBJ2-7; a weak D match, TRBD2 (6 bases). This CDR3 contains 15 residues. Germline CDR1 is SGHTA and CDR2 is FQGNSA. V lost 1 base, J lost 0 bases, and 10 bases lay in between. In DNA form, the CDR3 reads TGTGCCAGCAGCTTAGGGACTACTCTCTCCTACGAGCAGTACTTC. Amino acid sequence: CASSLGTTLSYEQYF.

For this clonotype: An end of the junction differs from the germline gene, which may be a read error. This rearrangement joins TRBV4-3 to TRBJ2-2, with 7 bases lining up with TRBD1. This CDR3 is 15 amino acids long. Germline CDR1 reads LGHNA; CDR2 reads YSLEER. Written as DNA, the CDR3 is TGCGCCGGCAGCCAAGAAAGTCAGGGGGCCGGGGAGCTGTTTTTT. Its translation is CAGSQESQGAGELFF.

The V gene is TRBV3-1, the J gene TRBJ2-1; D is unresolved. Trimming left V 1 base short and J 8 bases short, with 15 bases between. Looked up from germline, CDR1 is LGHDT and CDR2 is YNNKEL (reference sequence). This CDR3 region has 15 residues. CDR3 bases: TGTGCCAGCAGCCAAGGAGTAGATTCTCGGGATGAGCAGTTCTTC. Protein sequence: CASSQGVDSRDEQFF.

The V gene is TRBV4-3, the J gene TRBJ1-4; 7 bases map to TRBD1. The germline V gene has CDR1 LGHNA and CDR2 YSLEER. The CDR3 has 13 residues. V lost 1 base to trimming and J lost 7 bases; unmatched junction nucleotides: 0. Here the CDR3 DNA reads TGCGCCAGCAGCCAAGGACAGGGTGAAAAACTGTTTTTT. It translates to CASSQGQGEKLFF.

The rearrangement uses TRBV3-1 and TRBJ2-7, with unresolved D. The CDR3 is 16 residues long. Germline CDR1 reads LGHDT; CDR2 reads YNNKEL (reference sequence). The V and J ends lost 0 bases and 0 bases respectively, with 12 bases between them. Here the CDR3 reads CASSQDTHTFSYEQYF. The DNA of the CDR3 is TGTGCCAGCAGCCAAGATACCCATACATTCTCCTACGAGCAGTACTTC.

This clonotype appeared a few times. This chain joins TRBV7-2 and TRBJ1-5, with D uncertain. The germline V gene encodes CDR1 SGHTA and CDR2 FQGNSA. This CDR3 region has 13 residues. V gave up 4 bases and J gave up 5 bases, with 9 bases separating them. The CDR3 DNA sequence: TGTGCCAGCAGCTCCTCGGAGGATCAGCCCCAGCATTTT. Its translation is CASSSSEDQPQHF. The full variable domain, with the rest looked up from reference TRBV7-2 and TRBJ1-5, is GAGVSQSPSNKVTEKGKDVELRCDPISGHTALYWYRQSLGQGLEFLIYFQGNSAPDKSGLPSDRFSAERTGGSVSTLTIQRTQQEDSAVYLCASSSSEDQPQHFGDGTRLSIL.

This clonotype has only a few counts. V is TRBV4-2 and J is TRBJ2-7; the D is unclear. Trimming removed 0 bases from V and 6 bases from J, with 15 bases in between. This CDR3 region has 15 residues. Germline V gives CDR1 LGHNA, CDR2 YNFKEQ. The CDR3 region has the DNA TGTGCCAGCAGCCAAGATCAAACACCGTCTATCGAGCAGTACTTC. It yields the protein CASSQDQTPSIEQYF.

The chain is built from TRBV27 and TRBJ1-5; 8 bases align to TRBD1. The CDR3 runs to 15 residues. With 8 bases clipped from V and 1 base from J, the junction kept 7 bases outside the gene matches. Germline CDR1 reads MNHEY; CDR2 reads SMNVEV (reference sequence). CDR3 residues: CASGPWTGSNQPQHF. In DNA, the CDR3 is TGTGCCAGCGGACCTTGGACAGGGAGCAATCAGCCCCAGCATTTT.

This clonotype was counted a few times. This chain joins TRBV29-1 and TRBJ1-6; the D gene is possibly TRBD1 (5 bases). Germline assignment: CDR1 SQVTM and CDR2 ANQGSEA. The CDR3 is 13 residues long. Trimming left V 6 bases short and J 0 bases short, with 6 bases between. CDR3 nucleotide sequence: TGCAGCGTGGGGGTCTCCTATAATTCACCCCTCCACTTT. Translated: CSVGVSYNSPLHF.

This clonotype occurred once. The genes are TRBV2 and TRBJ1-4; the D is unclear. V lost 0 bases, J lost 0 bases, and 23 bases lay in between. The CDR3 is 21 residues long. Germline V gene sequence: CDR1 SNHLY, CDR2 FYNNEI. DNA for the CDR3: TGTGCCAGCAGTGAAGCGAACAGCCATCCATCGGAGGGCCCAACTAATGAAAAACTGTTTTTT. As protein: CASSEANSHPSEGPTNEKLFF.

In this sample, this clonotype turned up a few times. The rearrangement joins TRBV20-1 to TRBJ1-2; a weak D match, TRBD1 (6 bases). The CDR3 is 14 residues long. The germline V gene has CDR1 DFQATT and CDR2 SNEGSKA (reference sequence). V lost 0 bases and J 6 bases, leaving 14 bases between the germline ends. The CDR3 nucleotides read TGCAGTGCTAGAGATTCAGGGGTATCTAATGGCTACACCTTC. Protein product: CSARDSGVSNGYTF.

In its sample, this clonotype was seen a few times. The chain carries TRBV7-9 and TRBJ2-1, with TRBD2 identical over 8 bases. Trimming at V came to 1 base and at J to 6 bases, leaving 5 bases not matched to a gene. CDR1 and CDR2 from the germline V gene are SEHNR and FQNEAQ (reference sequence). The CDR3 has 15 amino acids. CDR3 residues: CASSLERGRANEQFF. DNA for the CDR3: TGTGCCAGCAGCTTAGAGCGGGGGAGAGCCAATGAGCAGTTCTTC.